The entry below describes one T cell receptor (beta chain). Its antigen is unidentified. These data belong to a study of radiotherapy plus CTLA-4 blockade in lung cancer. About the study: Objective responses were recorded in less than 20% of patients, with disease control recorded in 30% to 35%. Findings and limits, study-wide: Alongside interferon-beta, early blood T cell clone dynamics were reportedly the best predictor of response. In blood, tumor-derived TCR clones expanded after radiotherapy plus ipilimumab.

Deletions cut 2 bases from V and 2 bases from J, with 10 bases between. The CDR3 is 14 amino acids. Germline V lookup: CDR1 SGHRS, CDR2 YFSETQ. Assay used: immunoSEQ multiplex PCR; TCRdb lists only in-frame clones, some missing. The sample consists of 45,000 to 60,000 clones, around 79% of them appearing once. Focal radiation plus CTLA-4 blockade with ipilimumab was given to patients with chemo-refractory metastatic non-small-cell lung cancer. The sample here was peripheral blood, taken from a patient treated with radiotherapy plus ipilimumab. This sequence was found in a human donor with non-small cell lung cancer who had a complete response to radiotherapy plus ipilimumab. J is TRBJ1-1 and V is TRBV5-1; D remains unclear. Here the CDR3 reads CASSFDLPNTEAFF. As DNA, the CDR3 is TGCGCCAGCAGCTTTGACTTACCTAACACTGAAGCTTTCTTT.